This T cell receptor (beta chain) was sequenced for a study of control samples from healthy donors and cancer patients. Germline V lookup: CDR1 SGHTA, CDR2 FQGNSA. This CDR3 is 14 amino acids long. V was clipped by 5 bases and J by 9 bases, with 17 bases between them. Data came from immunoSEQ multiplex PCR; TCRdb stores just in-frame clones and leaves some out. The sample lists 390,000 or so clones, 90% occurring once. Input material: PBMCs. This TCR came from a man aged 35 to 55 with head and neck cancer. The gene calls are TRBV7-2 and TRBJ2-1; the D gene is possibly TRBD2 (6 bases). The CDR3 sequence: CASSARLVVGEQFF. The DNA for the CDR3 is TGTGCCAGCAGCGCCCGACTAGTAGTCGGTGAGCAGTTCTTC.